What follows are 23 T cell receptor beta chains derived from one specimen sequenced in a study of technical replicates of blood from a few donors. Sequenced by immunoSEQ multiplex PCR; TCRdb stores in-frame clones only, minus some. The top ten hold less than 0.4% of the sample, which has just over 80,000 clones, roughly 94% seen once. The sequencing sample was made of T cells isolated from PBMCs. These receptors all come from a human donor in good health.

The table lists this clone with a count of one. The chain combines TRBV19 with TRBJ2-3, with 9 bases fitting TRBD2. CDR3 length: 17 residues. The junction had 10 bases not matched to a gene; V was cut back by 6 bases and J by 0 bases. The germline CDR1 and CDR2 sequences are LNHDA and SQIVND (reference sequence). CDR3 sequence (DNA): TGTGCCAGTAGCCTAGCGGGATGGGCGAGTAGCACAGATACGCAGTATTTT. Translated, it gives CASSLAGWASSTDTQYF. Full variable domain (outside the CDR3, taken from reference TRBV19 and TRBJ2-3): DGGITQSPKYLFRKEGQNVTLSCEQNLNHDAMYWYRQDPGQGLRLIYYSQIVNDFQKGDIAEGYSVSREKKESFPLTVTSAQKNPTAFYLCASSLAGWASSTDTQYFGPGTRLTVL.

The V and J genes are TRBV19 and TRBJ2-5, with D unclear. Germline V gene data show CDR1 as LNHDA and CDR2 as SQIVND (reference sequence). The CDR3 totals 13 residues. The V end was cut by 3 bases, the J end by 1 base, with 6 bases between. CDR3 loop: CASSISSQETQYF. CDR3 sequence (DNA): TGTGCCAGTAGTATTAGCAGCCAAGAGACCCAGTACTTC.

V gene TRBV6-1 combines with J gene TRBJ2-7, with 8 positions matching TRBD1. In germline, CDR1 is MNHNS, CDR2 SASEGT. V lost 6 bases, J lost 4 bases, and 8 bases stayed unmatched. The CDR3 is 14 residues long. The chain's CDR3 is CASRTGDISYEQYF. The CDR3 region has the DNA TGTGCCAGCAGGACAGGGGATATTAGTTACGAGCAGTACTTC.

This clone was picked up one time. The chain carries TRBV30 and TRBJ2-1; D is unresolved. The CDR3 is 12 residues long. The germline V and J ends were trimmed by 5 bases and 4 bases, with 9 bases remaining between them. Germline loops: CDR1 GTSNPN, CDR2 SVGIG (reference sequence). In DNA, the CDR3 is TGTGCCTGGTGTCCCGGTTACAATGAGCAGTTCTTC. It is translated as CAWCPGYNEQFF.

The chain carries TRBV20-1 and TRBJ1-2; maybe TRBD1 (6 bases). Trimming left V 4 bases short and J 6 bases short, with 9 bases between. Germline V CDR1 and CDR2: DFQATT, SNEGSKA (reference sequence). The CDR3 covers 11 residues. CDR3 coding DNA: TGCAGTGCTACCAGGGACAATGGCTACACCTTC. It codes for CSATRDNGYTF.

The genes are TRBV4-2 and TRBJ2-1; D is unclear. The CDR3 totals 13 residues. With 2 bases removed from V and 8 bases from J, the gap between germline ends came to 10 bases. The germline V gene has CDR1 LGHNA and CDR2 YNFKEQ. For the CDR3, the DNA is TGTGCCAGCAGCCAAAACTCTTTGCATGAGCAGTTCTTC. As protein: CASSQNSLHEQFF.

V usage is TRBV30 and J usage is TRBJ1-1; TRBD1 aligns across 7 bases. J was trimmed by 11 bases and V by 0 bases; bases with no gene match: 9. Germline V gene sequence: CDR1 GTSNPN, CDR2 SVGIG (reference sequence). This CDR3 has 13 residues. The CDR3 sequence: CAWSVPGTDYAFF. The CDR3 DNA follows: TGTGCCTGGAGTGTACCCGGGACAGACTATGCTTTCTTT. Based on the CDR3 plus reference TRBV30 and TRBJ1-1, the full variable domain is SQTIHQWPATLVQPVGSPLSLECTVEGTSNPNLYWYRQAAGRGLQLLFYSVGIGQISSEVPQNLSASRPQDRQFILSSKKLLLSDSGFYLCAWSVPGTDYAFFGQGTRLTVV.

V is TRBV15 and J is TRBJ2-7, with 8 bases identical to TRBD1. The CDR3 is made up of 16 amino acids. V shed 1 base and J 5 bases; nucleotides not matched to a gene: 10. CDR1 and CDR2 (germline): LNHNV, YYDKDF (reference sequence). The DNA of the CDR3 is TGTGCCACCAGCAGAGGGACGACAGGGGAGAGTGACGAGCAGTACTTC. Protein product: CATSRGTTGESDEQYF.

The rearrangement uses TRBV6-7 and TRBJ1-5; no definite D call. TRBV6-7 is assigned to the ORF class and has an uncertain function. V was pared by 10 bases and J by 9 bases, with 13 bases between. This CDR3 is built from 11 residues. The CDR3 loop reads CATRGRRPQHF. The CDR3 coding sequence is TGTGCCACTAGAGGGCGGCGGCCCCAGCATTTT.

CDR3 in DNA: TGTGCCTGGAGGGGAGGGGCGATATGGGGCTACACCTTC. This encodes CAWRGGAIWGYTF. The chain is built from TRBV30 and TRBJ1-2, with D possibly being TRBD1 (5 bases). In germline, CDR1 is GTSNPN, CDR2 SVGIG (reference sequence). Trimming left V 3 bases short and J 8 bases short, with 16 bases between. The CDR3 length is 13 residues. Filled out from reference TRBV30 and TRBJ1-2, the complete variable domain reads SQTIHQWPATLVQPVGSPLSLECTVEGTSNPNLYWYRQAAGRGLQLLFYSVGIGQISSEVPQNLSASRPQDRQFILSSKKLLLSDSGFYLCAWRGGAIWGYTFGSGTRLTVV.

The chain joins TRBV28 to TRBJ2-5, with TRBD1 as a possible D gene (6 bases). Germline CDR1 is MDHEN and CDR2 is SYDVKM. V was clipped by 3 bases and J by 5 bases, with 13 bases between them. This CDR3 contains 14 residues. The CDR3 region is CASSFSGAMETQYF. CDR3 bases: TGTGCCAGCAGTTTCTCAGGGGCCATGGAGACCCAGTACTTC.

The rearrangement joins TRBV21-1 to TRBJ1-3; the D call in the table, TRBD1, was not verified against the DNA. TRBV21-1 is assigned pseudogene status. This CDR3 has 16 residues. CDR3 loop: CASSKVKGSSGNTIYF. CDR3 sequence (DNA): TGTGCCAGCAGCAAAGTTAAGGGGTCCTCTGGAAACACCATATATTTT.

The chain is built from TRBV7-2 and TRBJ2-6; D gene unclear. The CDR3 consists of 15 residues. In germline, CDR1 is SGHTA, CDR2 FQGNSA. Trimming left V 1 base short and J 1 base short, with 5 bases between. This CDR3 is CASSLVRSGANVLTF. The DNA of the CDR3 is TGTGCCAGCAGCTTAGTGCGGTCTGGGGCCAACGTCCTGACTTTC.

The rearrangement uses TRBV25-1 and TRBJ1-4; 10 bases align to TRBD1. The CDR3 spans 14 residues. J was trimmed by 8 bases and V by 2 bases; bases with no gene match: 2. The germline gives CDR1 MGHDK, CDR2 SYGVNS. CDR3 DNA: TGTGCCAGCAGTGAACGGACAGGGGGGGAAAAACTGTTTTTT. Protein product: CASSERTGGEKLFF.

The chain recombines TRBV5-4 with TRBJ2-5; TRBD2 matches at 13 bases. V shed 2 bases, J shed 5 bases, and the junction held 12 bases outside the gene matches. CDR1 and CDR2 (germline): SGHNT, YYREEE (reference sequence). The CDR3 consists of 18 residues. In DNA, the CDR3 is TGTGCCAGCAGCTTTCCGGGACTAGCGGGATCCGGAGGGGAGACCCAGTACTTC. As protein: CASSFPGLAGSGGETQYF.

A word on this clone: Its ends do not fully match the called genes, so a read error is possible. The rearrangement uses TRBV19 and TRBJ2-3, with D unclear. This CDR3 spans 13 amino acids. The V gene's germline CDR1 is LNHDA and CDR2 SQIVND (reference sequence). The CDR3 protein is CASRIGSPDTQYF. In DNA, the CDR3 is TGTGCCAGTAGAATAGGTAGCCCAGATACGCAGTATTTT.

This clone has a single count. The chain uses TRBV9 and TRBJ1-1; TRBD1 matches at 10 bases. The CDR3 has 15 amino acids. The V and J ends lost 3 bases and 7 bases, in that order; junction bases with no gene match: 9. The germline V gene has CDR1 SGDLS and CDR2 YYNGEE. The CDR3 DNA is TGTGCCAGCAGCGGCCCGGGACAGGGGCCTGTTGAAGCTTTCTTT. Protein sequence: CASSGPGQGPVEAFF.

The CDR3 DNA follows: TGTGCCAGCAGCGTAGCTGGAGATGGGGCTTTCTTT. Residues: CASSVAGDGAFF. V gene TRBV9 combines with J gene TRBJ1-1; D uncertain. V lost 0 bases, J lost 11 bases, and 11 bases lay in between. The length of the CDR3 is 12 residues. Germline V gene lookup returns CDR1 SGDLS and CDR2 YYNGEE.

The chain is built from TRBV6-5 and TRBJ1-4; the match to TRBD1 covers 7 bases. Germline V CDR1 and CDR2: MNHEY, SVGAGI. The CDR3 contains 11 residues. The V segment lost 6 bases and the J segment 12 bases; nucleotides outside the gene matches: 4. The CDR3 is CASSQTGELFF. The CDR3 coding sequence is TGTGCCAGCAGCCAAACAGGGGAACTGTTTTTT.

The V and J genes are TRBV9 and TRBJ1-2; no clear D gene. Germline V gives CDR1 SGDLS, CDR2 YYNGEE. CDR3 length: 15 amino acids. The ends were cut back, 3 bases at V and 2 bases at J, with 14 bases in the middle. The CDR3 bases are TGTGCCAGCAGCGCTAGGTCAGTGTCGAACTATGGCTACACCTTC. Its protein product is CASSARSVSNYGYTF. Filled out from reference TRBV9 and TRBJ1-2, the complete variable domain reads DSGVTQTPKHLITATGQRVTLRCSPRSGDLSVYWYQQSLDQGLQFLIQYYNGEERAKGNILERFSAQQFPDLHSELNLSSLELGDSALYFCASSARSVSNYGYTFGSGTRLTVV.

This chain uses TRBV11-3 with TRBJ2-7; D gene ambiguous. Germline CDR1 reads SGHNT; CDR2 reads YENEEA. V dropped 6 bases and J dropped 3 bases, with 12 bases sitting between them. CDR3 size: 13 residues. The CDR3 spells CASRLQVDYEQYF. Here the CDR3 DNA reads TGTGCCAGCAGACTGCAAGTTGACTACGAGCAGTACTTC. The variable domain in full, completed from reference TRBV11-3 and TRBJ2-7, reads EAGVVQSPRYKIIEKKQPVAFWCNPISGHNTLYWYLQNLGQGPELLIRYENEEAVDDSQLPKDRFSAERLKGVDSTLKIQPAELGDSAVYLCASRLQVDYEQYFGPGTRLTVT.

CDR3 in DNA: TGTGCCAGCAGCACCTGGGACAGAGACTACGAGCAGTACTTC. It translates to CASSTWDRDYEQYF. The J gene is TRBJ2-7, the V gene TRBV7-2, with TRBD1 identical over 7 bases. Germline V gene data show CDR1 as SGHTA and CDR2 as FQGNSA. The CDR3 contains 14 residues. V lost 5 bases, J lost 3 bases, and 7 bases stayed unmatched.

The gene calls are TRBV7-2 and TRBJ1-1; D possibly corresponds to TRBD1 (5 bases). The CDR3 runs 14 residues. Trimming removed 4 bases from V and 2 bases from J, with 11 bases in between. Germline CDR1 SGHTA, CDR2 FQGNSA. The CDR3 loop reads CASSSGLLNTEAFF. The CDR3 coding sequence is TGTGCCAGCAGCTCAGGGCTTTTAAACACTGAAGCTTTCTTT.